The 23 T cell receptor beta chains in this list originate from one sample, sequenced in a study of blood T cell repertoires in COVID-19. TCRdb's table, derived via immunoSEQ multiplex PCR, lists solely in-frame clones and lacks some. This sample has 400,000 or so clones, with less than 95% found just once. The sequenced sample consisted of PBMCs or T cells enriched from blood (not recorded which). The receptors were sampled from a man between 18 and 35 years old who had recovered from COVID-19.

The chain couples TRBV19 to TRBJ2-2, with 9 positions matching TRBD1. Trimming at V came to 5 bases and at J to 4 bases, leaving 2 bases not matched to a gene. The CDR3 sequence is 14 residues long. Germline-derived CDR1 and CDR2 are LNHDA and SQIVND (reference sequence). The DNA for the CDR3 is TGTGCCAGTAGTTGGACAGGGGCCACCGGGGAGCTGTTTTTT. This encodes CASSWTGATGELFF.

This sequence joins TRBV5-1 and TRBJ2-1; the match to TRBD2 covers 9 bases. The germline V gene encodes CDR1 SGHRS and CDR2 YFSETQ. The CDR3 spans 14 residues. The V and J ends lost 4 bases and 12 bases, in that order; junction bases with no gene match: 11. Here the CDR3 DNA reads TGCGCCAGCAGCAGCGGGGGGCTTACAATGATGCAGTTCTTC. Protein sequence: CASSSGGLTMMQFF.

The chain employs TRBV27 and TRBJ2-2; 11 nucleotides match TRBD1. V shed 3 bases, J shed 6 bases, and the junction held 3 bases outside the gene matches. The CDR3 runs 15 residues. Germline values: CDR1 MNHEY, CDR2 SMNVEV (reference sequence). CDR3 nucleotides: TGTGCCAGCAGTTTCGGGACAGGGGGTTCCGGGGAGCTGTTTTTT. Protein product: CASSFGTGGSGELFF.

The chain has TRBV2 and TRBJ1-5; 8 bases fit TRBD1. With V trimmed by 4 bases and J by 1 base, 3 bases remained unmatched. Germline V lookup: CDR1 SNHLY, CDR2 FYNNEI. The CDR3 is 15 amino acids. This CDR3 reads CASSVQGASNQPQHF. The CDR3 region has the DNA TGTGCCAGCAGTGTCCAGGGGGCCAGCAATCAGCCCCAGCATTTT.

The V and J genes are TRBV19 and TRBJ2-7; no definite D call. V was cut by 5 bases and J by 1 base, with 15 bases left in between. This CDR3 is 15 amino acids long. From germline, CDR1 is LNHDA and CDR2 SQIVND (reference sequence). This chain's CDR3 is CASSRSDTGSYEQYF. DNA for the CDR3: TGTGCCAGTAGTCGATCCGACACTGGTTCCTACGAGCAGTACTTC.

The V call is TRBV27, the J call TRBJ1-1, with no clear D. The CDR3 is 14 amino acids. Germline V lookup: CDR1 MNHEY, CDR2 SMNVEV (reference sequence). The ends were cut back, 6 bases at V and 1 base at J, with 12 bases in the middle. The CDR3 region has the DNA TGTGCCAGCAGGGCAAACGCGGCGAACACTGAAGCTTTCTTT. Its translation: CASRANAANTEAFF.

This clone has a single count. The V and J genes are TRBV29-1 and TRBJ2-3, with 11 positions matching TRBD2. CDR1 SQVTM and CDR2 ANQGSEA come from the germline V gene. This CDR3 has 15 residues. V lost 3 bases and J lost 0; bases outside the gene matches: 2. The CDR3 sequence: CSVEGTSGSTDTQYF. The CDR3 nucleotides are TGCAGCGTTGAGGGGACTAGCGGTAGCACAGATACGCAGTATTTT.

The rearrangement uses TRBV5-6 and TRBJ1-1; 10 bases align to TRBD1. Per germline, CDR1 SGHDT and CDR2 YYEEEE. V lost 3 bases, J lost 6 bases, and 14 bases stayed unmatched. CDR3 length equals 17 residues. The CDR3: CASSSILDRGLASEAFF. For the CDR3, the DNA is TGTGCCAGCAGCTCTATACTAGACAGGGGGCTCGCGTCTGAAGCTTTCTTT.

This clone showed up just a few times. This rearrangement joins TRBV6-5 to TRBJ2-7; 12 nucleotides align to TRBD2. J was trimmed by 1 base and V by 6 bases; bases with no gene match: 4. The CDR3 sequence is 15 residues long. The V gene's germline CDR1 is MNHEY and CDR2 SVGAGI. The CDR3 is CASRSTSGGSYEQYF. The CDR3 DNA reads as TGTGCCAGCAGGTCGACTAGCGGGGGTTCCTACGAGCAGTACTTC.

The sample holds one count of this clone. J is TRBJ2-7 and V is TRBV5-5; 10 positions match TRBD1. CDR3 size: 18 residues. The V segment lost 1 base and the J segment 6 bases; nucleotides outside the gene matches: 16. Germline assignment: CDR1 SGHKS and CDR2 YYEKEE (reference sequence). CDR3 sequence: CASSLMTGGSGGSREQYF. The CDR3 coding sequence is TGTGCCAGCAGCTTGATGACAGGGGGCTCAGGCGGAAGCCGCGAGCAGTACTTC.

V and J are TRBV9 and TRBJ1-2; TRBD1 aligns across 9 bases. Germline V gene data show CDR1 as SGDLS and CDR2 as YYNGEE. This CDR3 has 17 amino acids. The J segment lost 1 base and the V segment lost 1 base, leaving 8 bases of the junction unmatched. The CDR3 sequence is CASSVNIDRGINYGYTF. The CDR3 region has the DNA TGTGCCAGCAGCGTAAACATTGACAGGGGGATTAACTATGGCTACACCTTC.

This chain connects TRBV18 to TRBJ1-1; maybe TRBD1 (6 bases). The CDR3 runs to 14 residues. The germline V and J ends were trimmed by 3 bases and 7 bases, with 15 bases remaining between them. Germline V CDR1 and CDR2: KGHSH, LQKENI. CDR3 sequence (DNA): TGTGCCAGCTCACCCCAAAAAACAGGGCATGAAGCTTTCTTT. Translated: CASSPQKTGHEAFF.

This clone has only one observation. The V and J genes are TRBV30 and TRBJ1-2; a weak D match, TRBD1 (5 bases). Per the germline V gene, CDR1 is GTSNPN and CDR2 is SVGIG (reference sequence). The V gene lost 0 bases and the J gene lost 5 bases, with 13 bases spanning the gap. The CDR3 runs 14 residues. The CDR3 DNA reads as TGTGCCTGGAGTGTGACCGGGGGTGGGTATGGCTACACCTTC. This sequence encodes CAWSVTGGGYGYTF. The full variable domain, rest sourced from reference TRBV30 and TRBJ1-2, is SQTIHQWPATLVQPVGSPLSLECTVEGTSNPNLYWYRQAAGRGLQLLFYSVGIGQISSEVPQNLSASRPQDRQFILSSKKLLLSDSGFYLCAWSVTGGGYGYTFGSGTRLTVV.

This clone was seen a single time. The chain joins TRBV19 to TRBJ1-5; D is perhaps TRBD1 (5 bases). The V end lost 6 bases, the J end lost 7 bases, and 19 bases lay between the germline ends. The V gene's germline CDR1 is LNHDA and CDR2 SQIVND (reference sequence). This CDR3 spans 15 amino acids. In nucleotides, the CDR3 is TGTGCCAGTAGCCTTTCCGCCCAGGGAAAACAGCCCCAGCATTTT. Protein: CASSLSAQGKQPQHF.

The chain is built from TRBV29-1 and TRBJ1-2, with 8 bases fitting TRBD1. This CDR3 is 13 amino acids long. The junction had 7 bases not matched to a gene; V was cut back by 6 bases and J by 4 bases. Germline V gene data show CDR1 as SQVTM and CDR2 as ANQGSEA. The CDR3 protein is CSVGGTGFYGYTF. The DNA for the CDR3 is TGCAGCGTCGGAGGGACAGGCTTCTATGGCTACACCTTC.

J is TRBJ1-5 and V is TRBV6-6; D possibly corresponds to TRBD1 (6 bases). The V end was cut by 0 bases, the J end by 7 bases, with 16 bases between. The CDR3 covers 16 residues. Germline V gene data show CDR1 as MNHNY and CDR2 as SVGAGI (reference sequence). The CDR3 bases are TGTGCCAGCAGTTACTCCCCGGTAGGGGGTATACAGCCCCAGCATTTT. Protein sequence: CASSYSPVGGIQPQHF.

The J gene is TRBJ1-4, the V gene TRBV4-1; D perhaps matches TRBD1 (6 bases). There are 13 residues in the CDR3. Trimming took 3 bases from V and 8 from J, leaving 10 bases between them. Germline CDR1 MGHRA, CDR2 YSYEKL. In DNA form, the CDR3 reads TGCGCCAGCAGCCAGATCAGGGGAGAAAAACTGTTTTTT. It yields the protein CASSQIRGEKLFF.

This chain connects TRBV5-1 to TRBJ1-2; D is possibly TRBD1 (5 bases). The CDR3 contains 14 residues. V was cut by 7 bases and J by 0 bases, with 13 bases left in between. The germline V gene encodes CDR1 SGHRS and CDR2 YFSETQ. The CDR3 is CASARDSANYGYTF. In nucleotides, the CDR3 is TGCGCCAGCGCAAGAGACAGCGCTAACTATGGCTACACCTTC.

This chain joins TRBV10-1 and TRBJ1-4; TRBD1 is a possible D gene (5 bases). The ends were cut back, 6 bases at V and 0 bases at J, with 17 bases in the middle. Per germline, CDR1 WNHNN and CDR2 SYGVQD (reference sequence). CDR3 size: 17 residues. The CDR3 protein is CASRPRRQLATNEKLFF. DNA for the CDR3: TGCGCCAGCAGGCCCCGTAGACAGTTAGCAACTAATGAAAAACTGTTTTTT.

Here the CDR3 reads CASSFGLGTGGTGELFF. In DNA, the CDR3 is TGTGCCAGCAGCTTCGGGTTGGGGACAGGGGGCACCGGGGAGCTGTTTTTT. V gene TRBV7-9 combines with J gene TRBJ2-2; TRBD1 aligns across 11 bases. In germline, CDR1 is SEHNR, CDR2 FQNEAQ (reference sequence). The CDR3 contains 17 residues. V lost 3 bases, J lost 4 bases, and 7 bases stayed unmatched.

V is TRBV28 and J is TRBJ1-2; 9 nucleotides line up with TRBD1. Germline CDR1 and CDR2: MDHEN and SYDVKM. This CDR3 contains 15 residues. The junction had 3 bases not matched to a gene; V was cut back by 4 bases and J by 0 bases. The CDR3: CASSSWDRANYGYTF. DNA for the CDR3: TGTGCCAGCAGTTCCTGGGACAGGGCTAACTATGGCTACACCTTC.

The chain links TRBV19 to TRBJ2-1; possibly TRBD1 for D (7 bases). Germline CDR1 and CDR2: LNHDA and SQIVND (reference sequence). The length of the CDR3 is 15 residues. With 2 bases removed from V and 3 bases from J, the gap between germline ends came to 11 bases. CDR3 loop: CASSIRQGGYNEQFF. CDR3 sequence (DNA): TGTGCCAGTAGTATAAGGCAGGGGGGCTACAATGAGCAGTTCTTC.

The CDR3 region has the DNA TGCGCCACAACGGGGGGACAGGGGGCCCGGGGCTACACCTTC. Protein sequence: CATTGGQGARGYTF. The V call is TRBV10-2, the J call TRBJ1-2; TRBD1 matches 12 bases. Germline V gives CDR1 WSHSY, CDR2 SAAADI. The ends lost 10 bases at V and 8 bases at J; junction bases unmatched: 11. The CDR3 length is 14 residues.